The 22 T cell receptor beta chains given below trace back to one sample, sequenced in a study of lymphopenia after photon versus proton radiotherapy. Sequencing used immunoSEQ multiplex PCR; TCRdb keeps in-frame clones, though not all of them. The data show 2,500 to 3,500 clones, approximately 76% seen once. This sample comprised peripheral blood, obtained from a patient treated with proton-based radiotherapy. The receptors shown here come from a man at least 80 years old with esophageal cancer.

The rearrangement links TRBV5-1 to TRBJ2-2, with TRBD2 matching 10 bases. The CDR3 runs to 14 residues. Trimming cost V 5 bases and J 4 bases; bases outside gene matches: 2. From germline, CDR1 is SGHRS and CDR2 YFSETQ. The CDR3 sequence is CASSRTSGTGELFF. In DNA form, the CDR3 reads TGCGCCAGCAGTAGGACTAGCGGCACCGGGGAGCTGTTTTTT. Supplemented by reference TRBV5-1 and TRBJ2-2, the full variable domain reads KAGVTQTPRYLIKTRGQQVTLSCSPISGHRSVSWYQQTPGQGLQFLFEYFSETQRNKGNFPGRFSGRQFSNSRSEMNVSTLELGDSALYLCASSRTSGTGELFFGEGSRLTVL.

V usage is TRBV9 and J usage is TRBJ2-1; 10 positions match TRBD2. Trimming at V came to 4 bases and at J to 12 bases, leaving 16 bases not matched to a gene. The CDR3 has 16 amino acids. The germline gives CDR1 SGDLS, CDR2 YYNGEE. The CDR3: CASSPALGLALHWQFF. The DNA for the CDR3 is TGTGCCAGCAGCCCTGCCCTGGGACTAGCGCTTCATTGGCAGTTCTTC.

There are a few counts of this clone. This sequence joins TRBV11-1 and TRBJ2-1; TRBD2 aligns across 8 bases. CDR3 size: 15 residues. V trimming: 1 base; J trimming: 8 bases; junction bases outside the gene matches: 7. Germline values: CDR1 SGHAT, CDR2 FQDESV (reference sequence). The CDR3 DNA reads as TGTGCCAGCAGCTTAGAAGCGGGAGACGTCGATGAGCAGTTCTTC. The encoded protein is CASSLEAGDVDEQFF.

The chain uses TRBV9 and TRBJ2-5, with D possibly TRBD1 on 6 matching bases. There are 14 residues in the CDR3. The V gene lost 3 bases and the J gene lost 0 bases, with 9 bases spanning the gap. CDR1 is SGDLS, CDR2 YYNGEE, per germline. CDR3 region: CASSGTVYQETQYF. DNA of the CDR3: TGTGCCAGCAGCGGGACAGTGTACCAAGAGACCCAGTACTTC.

V usage is TRBV7-2 and J usage is TRBJ2-1, with 9 bases fitting TRBD2. V lost 4 bases and J lost 4; bases outside the gene matches: 17. This CDR3 is 19 amino acids long. The germline gives CDR1 SGHTA, CDR2 FQGNSA. The CDR3 DNA follows: TGTGCCAGCAGCTCACCGGGACTAGCACCAAAACTAGGGTACAATGAGCAGTTCTTC. As protein: CASSSPGLAPKLGYNEQFF.

The chain recombines TRBV7-8 with TRBJ1-4; 7 bases map to TRBD1. V lost 5 bases to trimming and J lost 7 bases; unmatched junction nucleotides: 19. CDR1 is SGHVS, CDR2 FQNEAQ, per germline. The CDR3 is 18 residues long. CDR3 sequence reads: CASSPRNPRGLLGEKLFF. The CDR3 nucleotides read TGTGCCAGCAGCCCGCGGAATCCCAGGGGGTTACTGGGTGAAAAACTGTTTTTT.

The chain combines TRBV4-1 with TRBJ1-5, with D unresolved. CDR1 and CDR2 from the germline V gene are MGHRA and YSYEKL. CDR3 size: 15 residues. V shed 4 bases and J shed 2 bases, with 12 bases lying between them. This CDR3 is CASSPTPRGNQPQHF. The CDR3 nucleotides read TGCGCCAGCAGCCCGACTCCGCGGGGCAATCAGCCCCAGCATTTT.

The chain links TRBV19 to TRBJ2-1, with unresolved D. Germline-derived CDR1 and CDR2 are LNHDA and SQIVND (reference sequence). V lost 5 bases, J lost 12 bases, and 11 bases lay in between. The CDR3 loop spans 11 amino acids. The CDR3 region has the DNA TGTGCCAGTAGTCCCCCCCCGGGGCAGTTCTTC. As protein: CASSPPPGQFF.

Within the sample, this clone is large (0.1 to 1%). The gene calls are TRBV7-8 and TRBJ2-7, with D possibly matching TRBD1 (7 bases). The CDR3 runs 14 residues. The V gene's germline CDR1 is SGHVS and CDR2 FQNEAQ. The ends were cut back, 3 bases at V and 4 bases at J, with 13 bases in the middle. CDR3 in amino acids: CASSFRGTAYEQYF. The CDR3 nucleotides are TGTGCCAGCAGCTTCCGGGGGACAGCTTACGAGCAGTACTTC.

The chain carries TRBV4-3 and TRBJ1-6; 9 positions agree with TRBD1. This CDR3 has 13 amino acids. J was trimmed by 12 bases and V by 4 bases; bases with no gene match: 4. Germline CDR1 reads LGHNA; CDR2 reads YSLEER. CDR3 DNA sequence: TGCGCCAGCAGCCGGACAGGGGAAGGACCCCTCCACTTT. Protein sequence: CASSRTGEGPLHF.

J is TRBJ2-5 and V is TRBV7-9, with a tentative D call TRBD2 (5 bases). V was pared by 2 bases and J by 5 bases, with 15 bases between. Germline CDR1 and CDR2: SEHNR and FQNEAQ (reference sequence). This CDR3 has 15 residues. The CDR3 DNA reads as TGTGCCAGCAGCTTATTGTTGAGGGAGAGGGAGACCCAGTACTTC. As protein: CASSLLLRERETQYF.

The chain links TRBV4-3 to TRBJ2-5, with a tentative D call TRBD2 (7 bases). V lost 2 bases and J lost 7, with 8 bases in between. The CDR3 spans 12 residues. Germline CDR1 reads LGHNA; CDR2 reads YSLEER. CDR3 region: CASSQRGGTQYF. DNA for the CDR3: TGCGCCAGCAGCCAAAGGGGGGGGACCCAGTACTTC.

The chain recombines TRBV14 with TRBJ2-7; the D gene is possibly TRBD1 (7 bases). Trimming left V 0 bases short and J 7 bases short, with 19 bases between. This CDR3 is built from 16 residues. Germline loops: CDR1 SGHDN, CDR2 FVKESK. This CDR3 reads CASSQDTRGDLSEQYF. In DNA form, the CDR3 reads TGTGCCAGCAGCCAAGATACCAGGGGGGACCTAAGTGAGCAGTACTTC.

The J gene is TRBJ1-6, the V gene TRBV19, with TRBD1 as a possible D gene (6 bases). V lost 6 bases and J lost 8, with 20 bases in between. CDR1 and CDR2 (germline): LNHDA, SQIVND (reference sequence). The CDR3 covers 16 residues. The CDR3 DNA reads as TGTGCCAGTAGCCCCAACAGGGTAGGGCCGGATTCACCCCTCCACTTT. It encodes CASSPNRVGPDSPLHF.

This clone was observed a few times. The J gene is TRBJ2-5, the V gene TRBV7-2, with D possibly being TRBD2 (6 bases). V gave up 2 bases and J gave up 2 bases, with 12 bases separating them. CDR1 is SGHTA, CDR2 FQGNSA, per germline. The CDR3 sequence is 15 residues long. The CDR3 bases are TGTGCCAGCAGCTTATTCACCGGGACTCAAGAGACCCAGTACTTC. As protein: CASSLFTGTQETQYF.

This rearrangement joins TRBV6-5 to TRBJ2-7; D unclear. Per the germline V gene, CDR1 is MNHEY and CDR2 is SVGAGI. This CDR3 is 14 amino acids long. Trimming left V 7 bases short and J 4 bases short, with 17 bases between. The chain's CDR3 is CASTMDGHPYEQYF. In DNA form, the CDR3 reads TGTGCCAGCACTATGGACGGTCATCCGTACGAGCAGTACTTC.

The rearrangement uses TRBV6-9 and TRBJ1-2; D is possibly TRBD1 (5 bases). Looked up from germline, CDR1 is MNHGY and CDR2 is SVAAGI. The V gene lost 6 bases and the J gene lost 2 bases, with 13 bases spanning the gap. The CDR3 consists of 14 residues. CDR3 sequence (DNA): TGTGCCAGCAGGACCGCGGGGGGGAACTATGGCTACACCTTC. Protein product: CASRTAGGNYGYTF.

This chain links TRBV6-1 with TRBJ2-1, with D possibly being TRBD2 (7 bases). Germline lookup yields CDR1 MNHNS and CDR2 SASEGT. Trimming pared 2 bases from V and 6 bases from J, leaving 17 bases between. The CDR3 is 16 residues long. The CDR3 region has the DNA TGTGCCAGCAGTGAATCCGGGGGGACACTGATCAATGAGCAGTTCTTC. Translation gives CASSESGGTLINEQFF.

The rearrangement joins TRBV28 to TRBJ1-2; D unresolved. Between the trimmed V and J ends, which lost 2 bases and 4 bases, there was a span of 11 bases. This CDR3 has 14 residues. Germline-derived CDR1 and CDR2 are MDHEN and SYDVKM. CDR3 coding DNA: TGTGCCAGCAGTTTAGCCCAGGCTAGCTATGGCTACACCTTC. This encodes CASSLAQASYGYTF.

This rearrangement joins TRBV15 to TRBJ2-1; 10 nucleotides agree with TRBD1. Germline-derived CDR1 and CDR2 are LNHNV and YYDKDF (reference sequence). With V trimmed by 0 bases and J by 10 bases, 15 bases remained unmatched. This CDR3 spans 18 amino acids. The CDR3 DNA follows: TGTGCCACCAGCAGAGATAGACCGGGACAGGGGTTTTTCAGGGAGCAGTTCTTC. Its protein product is CATSRDRPGQGFFREQFF.

The chain employs TRBV27 and TRBJ2-5, with TRBD1 identical over 9 bases. TRBJ2-7 explains the end of the DNA better; the J call may be wrong. The CDR3 totals 12 residues. Germline CDR1 is MNHEY and CDR2 is SMNVEV (reference sequence). In DNA form, the CDR3 reads TGTGCCACCTTTAAGGACAGGGGCGAGCAGTACTTC. This translates into CATFKDRGEQYF.

This chain uses TRBV7-6 with TRBJ2-5; D perhaps matches TRBD2 (6 bases). This CDR3 is built from 12 residues. Germline V gives CDR1 SGHVS, CDR2 FNYEAQ. V lost 5 bases to trimming and J lost 11 bases, with 15 bases between them. The CDR3 region is CASSGPNRGQYF. The CDR3 bases are TGTGCCAGCAGCGGTCCTAATCGGGGGCAGTACTTC.